This T cell receptor (beta chain) was obtained from a study of blood T cell repertoires in COVID-19. Background on the study: The samples span acute and convalescent COVID-19 from the United States, Italy and Spain. The analysed material was cDNA or gDNA that came from T cells, B-cell-depleted T cells, or PBMCs.

The CDR3 runs 13 residues. CDR1 SGHKS and CDR2 YYEKEE come from the germline V gene (reference sequence). V was shortened by 7 bases and J by 5 bases, with 16 bases between the two germline ends. In the original workflow: The authors estimated nucleated cell counts from reference gene primer amplification. The protocol was immunoSEQ multiplex PCR, while the TCRdb copy is restricted to in-frame clones and leaves out a portion. V and J calls and clone size are given by that table; D and trimming were obtained from the DNA. The sample has hundreds of thousands of clones, roughly 90% seen once. This sequence was found in a human donor in a cohort sampled during active COVID-19. This chain links TRBV5-5 with TRBJ2-7; D is perhaps TRBD1 (5 bases). Input material: peripheral blood. The DNA of the CDR3 is TGTGCCAGCTTGGCAGGGTCCAAGAACGAGCAGTACTTC. Translation: CASLAGSKNEQYF.